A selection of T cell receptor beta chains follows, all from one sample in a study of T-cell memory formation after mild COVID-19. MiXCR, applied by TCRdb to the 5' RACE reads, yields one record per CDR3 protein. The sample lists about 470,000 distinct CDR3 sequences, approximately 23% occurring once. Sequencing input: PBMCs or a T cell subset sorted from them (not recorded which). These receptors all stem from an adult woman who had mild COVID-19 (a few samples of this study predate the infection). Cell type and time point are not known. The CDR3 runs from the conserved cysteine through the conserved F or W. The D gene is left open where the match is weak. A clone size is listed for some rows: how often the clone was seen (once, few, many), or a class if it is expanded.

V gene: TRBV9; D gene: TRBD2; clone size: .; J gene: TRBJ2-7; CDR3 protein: CASSVEGTSGPYEQYF; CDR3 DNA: TGTGCCAGCAGCGTAGAGGGGACTAGCGGACCCTACGAGCAGTACTTC
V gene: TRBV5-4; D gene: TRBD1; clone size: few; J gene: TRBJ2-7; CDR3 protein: CASSTNPGQGGYEQYF; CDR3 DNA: TGTGCCAGCAGCACGAATCCGGGACAGGGGGGCTACGAGCAGTACTTC
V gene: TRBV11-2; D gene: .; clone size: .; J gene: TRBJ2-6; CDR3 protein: CASRGLGEAGANVLTF; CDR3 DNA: TGTGCCAGCCGTGGGCTAGGAGAGGCTGGGGCCAACGTCCTGACTTTC
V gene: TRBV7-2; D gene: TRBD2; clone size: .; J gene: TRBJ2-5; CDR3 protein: CASSPWGLAGQTQYF; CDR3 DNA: TGTGCCAGCAGCCCCTGGGGACTAGCGGGGCAGACCCAGTACTTC
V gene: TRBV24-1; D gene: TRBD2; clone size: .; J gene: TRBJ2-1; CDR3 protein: CATSGGTSGGNEQFF; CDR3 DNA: TGTGCCACCAGTGGGGGGACTAGCGGGGGCAATGAGCAGTTCTTC
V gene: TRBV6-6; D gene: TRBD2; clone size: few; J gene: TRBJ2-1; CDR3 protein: CASRTSSDEQFF; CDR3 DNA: TGTGCCAGTCGGACTAGCTCTGATGAGCAGTTCTTC
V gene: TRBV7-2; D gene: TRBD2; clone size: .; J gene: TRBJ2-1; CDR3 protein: CASSPKGGRATNEQFF; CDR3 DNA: TGTGCCAGCAGCCCAAAGGGCGGGAGGGCCACGAATGAGCAGTTCTTC
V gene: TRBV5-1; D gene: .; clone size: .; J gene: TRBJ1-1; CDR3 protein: CASSLEARQMNTEAFF; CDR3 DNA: TGCGCCAGCAGCTTGGAAGCGAGGCAGATGAACACTGAAGCTTTCTTT
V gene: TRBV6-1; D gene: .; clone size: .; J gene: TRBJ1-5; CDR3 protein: CASNLIGTGSNQPQHF; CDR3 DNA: TGTGCCAGCAATCTTATCGGGACGGGAAGCAATCAGCCCCAGCATTTT
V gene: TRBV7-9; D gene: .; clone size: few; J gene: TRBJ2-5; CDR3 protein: CASSAYGATEETQYF; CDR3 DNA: TGTGCCAGCAGCGCTTATGGCGCGACGGAAGAGACCCAGTACTTC
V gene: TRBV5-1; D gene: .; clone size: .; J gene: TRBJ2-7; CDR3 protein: CASSSSSSIEQYF; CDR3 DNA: TGCGCCAGCAGCTCCTCGAGTTCTATCGAGCAGTACTTC
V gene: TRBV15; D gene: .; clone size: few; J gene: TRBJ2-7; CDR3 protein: CATSRAASYEQYF; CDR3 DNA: TGTGCCACCAGCAGAGCGGCCAGCTACGAGCAGTACTTC
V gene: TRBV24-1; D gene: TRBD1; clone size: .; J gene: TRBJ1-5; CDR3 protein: CATRRQGGQPQHF; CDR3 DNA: TGTGCCACCAGACGACAGGGAGGTCAGCCCCAGCATTTT
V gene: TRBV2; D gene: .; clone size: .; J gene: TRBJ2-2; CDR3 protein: CASTQRGTGELF; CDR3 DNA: TGTGCCAGCACCCAACGGGGGACCGGGGAGCTGTTT
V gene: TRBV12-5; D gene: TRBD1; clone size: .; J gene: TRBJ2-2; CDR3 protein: CASGGDRQGFRPNTGELFF; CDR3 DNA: TGTGCTAGTGGAGGGGACCGACAGGGGTTCCGTCCGAACACCGGGGAGCTGTTTTTT
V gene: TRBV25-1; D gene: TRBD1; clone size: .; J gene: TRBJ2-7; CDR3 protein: CASLPSLGTGVLEQYF; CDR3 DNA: TGTGCCAGCCTACCCTCCCTGGGGACAGGGGTTCTCGAGCAGTACTTC
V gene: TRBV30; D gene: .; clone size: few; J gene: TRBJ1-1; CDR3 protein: CAWSGPSGAAFF; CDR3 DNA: TGTGCCTGGAGTGGGCCTAGCGGGGCCGCTTTCTTT
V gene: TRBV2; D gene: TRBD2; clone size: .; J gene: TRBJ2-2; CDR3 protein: CASSEYRTSGKSGELFF; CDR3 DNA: TGTGCCAGCAGTGAATATCGGACTAGCGGGAAGTCCGGGGAGCTGTTTTTT
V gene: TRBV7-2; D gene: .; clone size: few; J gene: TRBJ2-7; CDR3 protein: CASSLSPWTYEQYF; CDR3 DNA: TGTGCCAGCAGCTTATCACCGTGGACCTACGAGCAGTACTTC
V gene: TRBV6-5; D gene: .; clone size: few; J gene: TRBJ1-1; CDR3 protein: CASRGSMNTEAFF; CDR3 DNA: TGTGCCAGCAGAGGCAGCATGAACACTGAAGCTTTCTTT
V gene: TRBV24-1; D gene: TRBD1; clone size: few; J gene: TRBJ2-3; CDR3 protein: CAPHRRTGDTDTQYF; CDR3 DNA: TGTGCCCCCCACCGACGGACAGGGGACACAGATACGCAGTATTTT
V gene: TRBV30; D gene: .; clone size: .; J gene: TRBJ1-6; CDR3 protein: CAWSAPRFDNSPLHF; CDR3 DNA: TGTGCCTGGAGTGCTCCGCGTTTCGATAATTCACCCCTCCACTTT
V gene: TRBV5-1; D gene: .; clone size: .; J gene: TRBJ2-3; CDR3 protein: CASSLAGTERDTQYF; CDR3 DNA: TGCGCCAGCAGCTTGGCCGGGACGGAGCGAGATACGCAGTATTTT
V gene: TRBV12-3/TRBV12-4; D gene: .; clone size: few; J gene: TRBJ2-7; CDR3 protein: CASSFRARFEQYF; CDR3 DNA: TGTGCCAGCAGTTTCAGGGCCCGATTTGAGCAGTACTTC
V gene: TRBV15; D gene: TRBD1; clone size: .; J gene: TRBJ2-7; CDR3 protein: CATSRGQARGEQYF; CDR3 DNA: TGTGCCACCAGCAGGGGACAGGCACGGGGCGAGCAGTACTTC
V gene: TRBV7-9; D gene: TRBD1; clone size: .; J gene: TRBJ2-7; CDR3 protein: CASSWGQGRSYEQYF; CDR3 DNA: TGTGCCAGCAGCTGGGGACAGGGGAGGTCGTACGAGCAGTACTTC
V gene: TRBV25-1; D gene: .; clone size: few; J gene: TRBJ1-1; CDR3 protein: CASSESRQGRMNTEAFF; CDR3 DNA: TGTGCCAGCAGTGAATCACGGCAGGGTCGGATGAACACTGAAGCTTTCTTT
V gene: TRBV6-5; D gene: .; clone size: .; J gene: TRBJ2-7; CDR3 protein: CASQTGAGEQYF; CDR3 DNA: TGTGCCAGCCAAACCGGGGCGGGAGAGCAGTACTTC
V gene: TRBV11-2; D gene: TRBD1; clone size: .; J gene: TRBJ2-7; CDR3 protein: CASSHRGLGYEQYF; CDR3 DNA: TGTGCCAGCAGCCACAGGGGCCTAGGCTACGAGCAGTACTTC
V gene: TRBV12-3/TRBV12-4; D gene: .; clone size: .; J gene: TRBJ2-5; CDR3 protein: CASSLGSHETQYF; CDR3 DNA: TGTGCCAGCAGTTTGGGGAGTCACGAGACCCAGTACTTC
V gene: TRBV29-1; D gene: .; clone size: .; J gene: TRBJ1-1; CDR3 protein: CSVEGELAGGAFF; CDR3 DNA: TGCAGCGTTGAGGGAGAACTCGCGGGCGGAGCTTTCTTT
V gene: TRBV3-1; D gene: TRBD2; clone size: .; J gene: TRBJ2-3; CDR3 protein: CASSQDRRGALDTQYF; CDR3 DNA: TGTGCCAGCAGCCAAGATCGGCGGGGGGCCCTAGATACGCAGTATTTT